Below are 29 T cell receptor beta chains sequenced from a single sample in a study of cytomegalovirus exposure and HLA in healthy donors. Primers included in the PCR were 60 Vbeta and 13 Jbeta primers. Generated by immunoSEQ multiplex PCR, the TCRdb table keeps only in-frame clones and is missing some. This table has approximately 120,000 clones, under 20% appearing once. The specimen sequenced was PBMCs. The receptor set was obtained from a female donor in good health and CMV-seropositive.

This clone has more than one count but fewer than ten. The gene calls are TRBV27 and TRBJ1-4; D is possibly TRBD1 (6 bases). The germline gives CDR1 MNHEY, CDR2 SMNVEV (reference sequence). Trimming took off 4 bases at V and 8 bases at J, with 26 bases between the two ends. The CDR3 covers 18 residues. The CDR3 DNA reads as TGTGCCAGCAGTTCTCGACAGGCCGCCAGAGTGGGAAGAGAAAAACTGTTTTTT. Amino acid sequence: CASSSRQAARVGREKLFF.

The chain carries TRBV2 and TRBJ2-7; a possible D gene is TRBD2 (7 bases). The germline V and J ends were trimmed by 7 bases and 2 bases, with 18 bases remaining between them. The V gene's germline CDR1 is SNHLY and CDR2 FYNNEI. CDR3 length equals 15 residues. CDR3 sequence: CASTWGASGTYEQYF. CDR3 sequence (DNA): TGTGCCAGCACCTGGGGGGCTAGCGGCACCTACGAGCAGTACTTC.

The chain recombines TRBV4-2 with TRBJ2-7; 7 positions agree with TRBD2. V was pared by 4 bases and J by 2 bases, with 26 bases of the junction left unmatched. The CDR3 loop spans 21 amino acids. In germline, CDR1 is LGHNA, CDR2 YNFKEQ. The CDR3 bases are TGTGCCAGCAGCCTATCATCCTCGTATTCATCTTGGGGACTAAAAACCTACGAGCAGTACTTC. It translates to CASSLSSSYSSWGLKTYEQYF.

The V call is TRBV2, the J call TRBJ1-2; D perhaps matches TRBD1 (6 bases). Trimming removed 6 bases from V and 6 bases from J, with 11 bases in between. The CDR3 loop spans 12 amino acids. CDR1 and CDR2 from the germline V gene are SNHLY and FYNNEI. The CDR3 nucleotides are TGTGCCAGCAGGGGCAGGGGCGATGGCTACACCTTC. Its protein is CASRGRGDGYTF.

The genes are TRBV4-1 and TRBJ2-3; D perhaps matches TRBD2 (5 bases). This CDR3 has 14 amino acids. Germline-derived CDR1 and CDR2 are MGHRA and YSYEKL. V was clipped by 3 bases and J by 2 bases, with 9 bases between them. The CDR3 here is CASSQSGDTDTQYF. CDR3 sequence (DNA): TGCGCCAGCAGCCAGTCCGGGGACACAGATACGCAGTATTTT.

This clone was counted a single time. The sample carries other DNA sequences with the same CDR3. The chain uses TRBV2 and TRBJ2-7; D perhaps matches TRBD1 (5 bases). Germline V lookup: CDR1 SNHLY, CDR2 FYNNEI. This CDR3 region has 14 residues. The V end was cut by 3 bases, the J end by 0 bases, with 9 bases between. In nucleotides, the CDR3 is TGTGCCAGCAGTGACCAGGGTCTCTCCTACGAGCAGTACTTC. It is translated as CASSDQGLSYEQYF.

The chain recombines TRBV5-6 with TRBJ2-5, with TRBD1 as a possible D gene (6 bases). This CDR3 has 15 amino acids. Trimming removed 4 bases at V and 1 base at J, with 14 bases between. CDR1 and CDR2 (germline): SGHDT, YYEEEE. CDR3 region: CASSGIRDTQETQYF. The CDR3 coding sequence is TGTGCCAGCAGCGGAATTCGGGACACCCAAGAGACCCAGTACTTC.

The chain is built from TRBV27 and TRBJ2-7, with 11 bases identical to TRBD2. Germline assignment: CDR1 MNHEY and CDR2 SMNVEV (reference sequence). CDR3 size: 18 residues. Trimming removed 5 bases from V and 5 bases from J; junction bases left unmatched: 17. CDR3: CASSPTLNRLAGLNEQYF. CDR3 in DNA: TGTGCCAGCAGTCCCACCTTAAACCGACTAGCGGGGTTGAACGAGCAGTACTTC.

The CDR3 DNA reads as TGTGCCAGCAGTGGAGGGACTAGCGGGGGGGAGACCCAGTACTTC. Its translation is CASSGGTSGGETQYF. The chain has TRBV6-1 and TRBJ2-5; 15 bases line up with TRBD2. Germline V CDR1 and CDR2: MNHNS, SASEGT. The CDR3 consists of 15 residues. The junction had 2 bases not matched to a gene; V was cut back by 4 bases and J by 5 bases.

The V call is TRBV2, the J call TRBJ2-2; D perhaps matches TRBD1 (5 bases). V gave up 7 bases and J gave up 3 bases, with 9 bases separating them. This CDR3 region has 13 residues. The germline CDR1 and CDR2 sequences are SNHLY and FYNNEI. The CDR3 reads CASIGADTGELFF. The CDR3 coding sequence is TGTGCCAGCATAGGGGCGGACACCGGGGAGCTGTTTTTT.

J is TRBJ2-7 and V is TRBV21-1; TRBD1, the D gene given by the table, was not confirmed from the DNA. TRBV21-1 has pseudogene status. CDR3 length: 17 amino acids. The CDR3 sequence is CASSKNRQGLFSYEQYF. As DNA, the CDR3 is TGTGCCAGCAGCAAGAACCGACAGGGGCTCTTCTCCTACGAGCAGTACTTC.

The J gene is TRBJ2-7, the V gene TRBV27, with TRBD2 as a possible D gene (6 bases). The germline V and J ends were trimmed by 0 bases and 5 bases, with 11 bases remaining between them. Germline CDR1 MNHEY, CDR2 SMNVEV (reference sequence). The CDR3 consists of 14 residues. The CDR3 nucleotides read TGTGCCAGCAGTTTATCGGCGGGAAGTAACGAGCAGTACTTC. The encoded protein is CASSLSAGSNEQYF.

The rearrangement joins TRBV5-4 to TRBJ2-2; a weak D match, TRBD2 (6 bases). CDR1 and CDR2 from the germline V gene are SGHNT and YYREEE (reference sequence). The CDR3 sequence is 14 residues long. With 4 bases removed from V and 6 bases from J, the gap between germline ends came to 13 bases. CDR3 region: CASSPPQRAGELFF. For the CDR3, the DNA is TGTGCCAGCAGCCCCCCCCAGCGGGCCGGGGAGCTGTTTTTT.

There are a few counts of this clone. The J gene is TRBJ2-3, the V gene TRBV1; the table's D call of TRBD2 was not tested on the DNA. TRBV1 constitutes a pseudogene. This CDR3 spans 19 amino acids. The CDR3 DNA is TGCACCAGCAGCCACCCAACTAGCGGGAGGGCCCGGAGCACAGATACGCAGTATTTT. This gives the protein CTSSHPTSGRARSTDTQYF.

This clone turned up a few times. The chain joins TRBV12-5 to TRBJ1-1, with 7 bases aligning to TRBD1. CDR1 and CDR2 (germline): LGHNT, FRNRAP. This CDR3 is 12 amino acids long. V shed 4 bases and J 10 bases; nucleotides not matched to a gene: 6. CDR3 loop: CASGSHTGAAFF. The CDR3 DNA follows: TGTGCTAGTGGTTCGCATACAGGGGCAGCTTTCTTT.

This clone was seen a handful of times. The genes are TRBV7-9 and TRBJ1-5; D gene unclear. The ends were cut back, 1 base at V and 6 bases at J, with 13 bases in the middle. The CDR3 is 15 residues long. The germline CDR1 and CDR2 sequences are SEHNR and FQNEAQ (reference sequence). CDR3 sequence reads: CASSLEPISGQPQHF. In nucleotides, the CDR3 is TGTGCCAGCAGCTTAGAGCCGATCTCGGGTCAGCCCCAGCATTTT.

This clone has more than one count but fewer than ten. The chain has TRBV4-3 and TRBJ2-2; D possibly corresponds to TRBD1 (6 bases). Trimming removed 0 bases at V and 0 bases at J, with 11 bases between. This CDR3 spans 17 amino acids. Germline V gives CDR1 LGHNA, CDR2 YSLEER. Written as DNA, the CDR3 is TGCGCCAGCAGCCAAGATCGAAACAGGGCGAACACCGGGGAGCTGTTTTTT. Its translation is CASSQDRNRANTGELFF.

This clone occurred a few times. The chain joins TRBV4-1 to TRBJ2-1; TRBD2 aligns across 9 bases. This CDR3 contains 15 residues. Per germline, CDR1 MGHRA and CDR2 YSYEKL. After removal of 4 bases from V and 8 bases from J, the junction contained 9 bases not matched to a gene. CDR3 bases: TGCGCCAGCAGCCTCCGGGGCGGGAGGGTTTATGAGCAGTTCTTC. Its protein product is CASSLRGGRVYEQFF.

This rearrangement joins TRBV7-2 to TRBJ1-2, with TRBD1 identical over 7 bases. The CDR3 runs to 13 residues. Trimming at V came to 4 bases and at J to 4 bases, leaving 3 bases not matched to a gene. Germline CDR1 is SGHTA and CDR2 is FQGNSA. In DNA, the CDR3 is TGTGCCAGCAGCTCGGGACAGTTCTATGGCTACACCTTC. Translated: CASSSGQFYGYTF.

In this sample, this clone turned up a few times. The chain has TRBV28 and TRBJ1-6; no reliable D call. The CDR3 consists of 16 residues. Per germline, CDR1 MDHEN and CDR2 SYDVKM. Trimming stripped 6 bases from V and 0 bases from J, with 12 bases between. This CDR3 reads CASRPSGGSYNSPLHF. The DNA of the CDR3 is TGTGCCAGCAGACCCTCGGGAGGCTCCTATAATTCACCCCTCCACTTT.

The chain links TRBV13 to TRBJ2-3; 15 nucleotides line up with TRBD2. The V segment lost 5 bases and the J segment 0 bases; nucleotides outside the gene matches: 6. The CDR3 is made up of 18 amino acids. Per the germline V gene, CDR1 is PRHDT and CDR2 is FYEKMQ (reference sequence). CDR3 sequence (DNA): TGTGCCAGCAGCCTACGGACTAGCGGGGGGGGTAGCACAGATACGCAGTATTTT. Its translation: CASSLRTSGGGSTDTQYF.

As for this clone: An end of the junction does not agree with germline; a read error may underlie this. The chain couples TRBV7-7 to TRBJ2-7; D might be TRBD1 (6 bases). Germline CDR1 is SSHAT and CDR2 is FNYEAQ (reference sequence). The CDR3 has 15 amino acids. CDR3 amino acids: CASSQGPAYSYEQYF. CDR3 nucleotide sequence: TGTGCTAGCAGCCAGGGGCCGGCCTACTCCTACGAGCAGTACTTC.

The chain links TRBV7-9 to TRBJ1-4; D not certain. CDR1 is SEHNR and CDR2 is FQNEAQ in the germline V gene (reference sequence). Trimming shortened V by 0 bases and J by 0 bases, and 11 bases separated the two germline ends. CDR3 length: 17 residues. The CDR3 here is CASSLAGILTTNEKLFF. CDR3 nucleotide sequence: TGTGCCAGCAGCTTAGCCGGGATTCTGACAACTAATGAAAAACTGTTTTTT.

The V and J genes are TRBV6-1 and TRBJ2-3; D unresolved. Trimming shortened V by 2 bases and J by 9 bases, and 18 bases separated the two germline ends. The CDR3 totals 15 residues. The germline V gene encodes CDR1 MNHNS and CDR2 SASEGT. CDR3: CASSERPSQSPTQYF. The DNA of the CDR3 is TGTGCCAGCAGTGAACGACCTAGTCAGTCCCCAACGCAGTATTTT.

This chain connects TRBV7-2 to TRBJ2-7; 8 positions agree with TRBD2. V shed 1 base and J 8 bases; nucleotides not matched to a gene: 4. Germline V gene sequence: CDR1 SGHTA, CDR2 FQGNSA. This CDR3 is built from 13 residues. In DNA form, the CDR3 reads TGTGCCAGCAGCTTAGGGGGGACTAGGAAGCAGTACTTC. Amino acid sequence: CASSLGGTRKQYF.

J is TRBJ1-1 and V is TRBV6-4, with TRBD1 matching over 7 bases. The CDR3 contains 14 residues. V shed 7 bases, J shed 1 base, and the junction held 6 bases outside the gene matches. Looked up from germline, CDR1 is MRHNA and CDR2 is SNTAGT. The DNA for the CDR3 is TGTGCCAGCAAGGAGCAGGGGGGGAACACTGAAGCTTTCTTT. Its protein is CASKEQGGNTEAFF.

The rearrangement joins TRBV2 to TRBJ1-1; 7 bases map to TRBD1. CDR1 and CDR2 (germline): SNHLY, FYNNEI. The V gene end was trimmed by 3 bases and the J gene end by 2 bases; junction bases not matched to a gene: 3. CDR3 length equals 14 residues. CDR3 in amino acids: CASSDGTANTEAFF. CDR3 sequence (DNA): TGTGCCAGCAGTGACGGGACAGCAAACACTGAAGCTTTCTTT.

The chain combines TRBV4-2 with TRBJ2-2, with D tentatively TRBD2 (5 bases). The CDR3 is 16 residues long. The germline V gene encodes CDR1 LGHNA and CDR2 YNFKEQ. Trimming took 0 bases from V and 2 from J, leaving 10 bases between them. CDR3 coding DNA: TGTGCCAGCAGCCAAGAGTCAGGACTTAACACCGGGGAGCTGTTTTTT. Translated: CASSQESGLNTGELFF.

The rearrangement joins TRBV27 to TRBJ1-5; perhaps TRBD1 as D (6 bases). CDR1 MNHEY and CDR2 SMNVEV come from the germline V gene (reference sequence). Trimming took 8 bases from V and 0 from J, leaving 17 bases between them. The CDR3 is 16 amino acids. CDR3 sequence: CASGPGQPYSNQPQHF. CDR3 in DNA: TGTGCCAGCGGGCCCGGACAGCCTTATAGCAATCAGCCCCAGCATTTT.